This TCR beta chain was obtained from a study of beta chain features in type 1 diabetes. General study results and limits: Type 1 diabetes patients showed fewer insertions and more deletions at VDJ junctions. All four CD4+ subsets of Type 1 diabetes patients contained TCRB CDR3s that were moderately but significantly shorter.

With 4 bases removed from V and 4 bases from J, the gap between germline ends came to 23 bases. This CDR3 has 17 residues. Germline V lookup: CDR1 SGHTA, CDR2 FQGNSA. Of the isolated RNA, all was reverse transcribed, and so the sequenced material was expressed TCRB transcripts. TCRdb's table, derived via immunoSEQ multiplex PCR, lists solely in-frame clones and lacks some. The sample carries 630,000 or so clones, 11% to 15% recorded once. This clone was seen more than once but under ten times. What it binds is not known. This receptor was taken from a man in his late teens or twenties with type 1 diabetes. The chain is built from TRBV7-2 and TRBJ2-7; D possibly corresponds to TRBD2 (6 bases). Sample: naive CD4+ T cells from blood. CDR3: CASSSFRGTGPGYEQYF. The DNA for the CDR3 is TGTGCCAGCAGCTCGTTTCGAGGGACTGGCCCGGGTTACGAGCAGTACTTC.